What follows is one T cell receptor beta chain and its context. The record originates from a study of blood T cell repertoires in COVID-19. Study background: COVID-19 samples from acute and convalescent phases originated in the United States, Italy and Spain. T cells, B-cell-depleted T cells, or PBMCs provided the cDNA or gDNA that served as material.

Germline CDR1 SGHTA, CDR2 FQGTGA. V was pared by 2 bases and J by 0 bases, with 11 bases between. CDR3 length equals 16 residues. In the authors' workflow: Nucleated cell number was recorded as an estimate derived from reference gene primer amplification. Assay: immunoSEQ multiplex PCR; the TCRdb copy retains only in-frame clones and omits some. The DNA gave D and trimming, while V, J and clone size come from that table. The sample carries about 250,000 clones, roughly 91% recorded once. The sequence derives from a man aged 25 to 45 with acute or convalescent COVID-19. This chain uses TRBV7-3 with TRBJ2-1, with D uncertain. Sequencing was carried out using peripheral blood. The CDR3 sequence is CASSLGVFSSYNEQFF. In nucleotides, the CDR3 is TGTGCCAGCAGCTTAGGAGTGTTTAGCTCCTACAATGAGCAGTTCTTC.